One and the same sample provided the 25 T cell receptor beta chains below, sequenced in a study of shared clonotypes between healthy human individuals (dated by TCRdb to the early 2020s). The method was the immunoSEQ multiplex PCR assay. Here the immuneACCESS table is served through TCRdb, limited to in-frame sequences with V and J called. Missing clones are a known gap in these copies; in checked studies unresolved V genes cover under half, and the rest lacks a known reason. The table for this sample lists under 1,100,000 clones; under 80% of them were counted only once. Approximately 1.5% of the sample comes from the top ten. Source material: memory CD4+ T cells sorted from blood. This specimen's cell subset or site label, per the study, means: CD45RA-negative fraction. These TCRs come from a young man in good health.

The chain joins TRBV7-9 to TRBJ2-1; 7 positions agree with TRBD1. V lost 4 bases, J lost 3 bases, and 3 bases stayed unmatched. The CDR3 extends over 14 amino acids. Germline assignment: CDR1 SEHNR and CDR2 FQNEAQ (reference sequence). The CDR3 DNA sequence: TGTGCCAGCAGCTGGGACAGTTACTACAATGAGCAGTTCTTC. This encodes CASSWDSYYNEQFF. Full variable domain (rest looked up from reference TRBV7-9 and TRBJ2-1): DTGVSQNPRHKITKRGQNVTFRCDPISEHNRLYWYRQTLGQGPEFLTYFQNEAQLEKSRLLSDRFSAERPKGSFSTLEIQRTEQGDSAMYLCASSWDSYYNEQFFGPGTRLTVL.

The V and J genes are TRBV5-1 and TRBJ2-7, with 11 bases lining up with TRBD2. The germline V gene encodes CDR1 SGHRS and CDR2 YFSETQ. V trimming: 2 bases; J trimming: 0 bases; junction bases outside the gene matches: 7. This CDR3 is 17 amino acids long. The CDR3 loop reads CASSFGPLAGASYEQYF. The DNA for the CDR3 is TGCGCCAGCAGCTTTGGGCCACTAGCGGGGGCCTCCTACGAGCAGTACTTC.

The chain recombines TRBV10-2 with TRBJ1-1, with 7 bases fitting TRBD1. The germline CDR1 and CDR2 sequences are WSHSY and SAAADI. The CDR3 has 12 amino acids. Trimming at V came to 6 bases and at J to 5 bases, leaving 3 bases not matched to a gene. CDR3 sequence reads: CASRTGVTEAFF. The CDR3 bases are TGCGCCAGCAGAACAGGGGTGACTGAAGCTTTCTTT.

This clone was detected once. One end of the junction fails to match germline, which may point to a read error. The CDR3 spells CASSLEGRDTPDTGELFF. The CDR3 DNA reads TGTGCCAGCAGCCTAGAGGGGAGGGACACCCCTGACACCGGGGAGCTGTTTTTT. The V gene is TRBV11-3, the J gene TRBJ2-2, with D perhaps matching TRBD2 (7 bases). The CDR3 sequence is 18 residues long. Germline values: CDR1 SGHNT, CDR2 YENEEA.

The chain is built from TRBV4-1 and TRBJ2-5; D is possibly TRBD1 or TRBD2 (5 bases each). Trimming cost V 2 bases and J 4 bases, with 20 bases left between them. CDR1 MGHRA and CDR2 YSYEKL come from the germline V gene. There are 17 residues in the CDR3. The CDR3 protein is CASSQLNRGPQGETQYF. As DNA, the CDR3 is TGCGCCAGCAGCCAATTAAACCGGGGCCCCCAGGGAGAGACCCAGTACTTC.

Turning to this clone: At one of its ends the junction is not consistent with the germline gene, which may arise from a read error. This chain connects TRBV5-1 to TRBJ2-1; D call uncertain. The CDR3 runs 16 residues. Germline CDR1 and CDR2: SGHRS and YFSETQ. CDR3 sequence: CASSLGLQSSYNERFF. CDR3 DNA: TGCGCCAGCAGCTTGGGGCTGCAGAGCTCCTACAATGAGCGGTTCTTC.

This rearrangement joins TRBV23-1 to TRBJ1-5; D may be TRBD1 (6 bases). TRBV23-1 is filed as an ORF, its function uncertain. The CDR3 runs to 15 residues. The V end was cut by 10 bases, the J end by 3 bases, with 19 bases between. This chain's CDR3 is CATPGHSHTNQPQHF. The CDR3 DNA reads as TGCGCCACACCGGGACACAGCCACACCAATCAGCCCCAGCATTTT.

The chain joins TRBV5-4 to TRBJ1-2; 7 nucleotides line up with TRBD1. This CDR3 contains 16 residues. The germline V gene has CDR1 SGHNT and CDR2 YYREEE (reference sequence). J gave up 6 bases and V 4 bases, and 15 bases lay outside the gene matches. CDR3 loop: CASSSGTARERDGYTF. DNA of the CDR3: TGTGCCAGCAGCAGCGGGACAGCTCGGGAGCGGGATGGCTACACCTTC.

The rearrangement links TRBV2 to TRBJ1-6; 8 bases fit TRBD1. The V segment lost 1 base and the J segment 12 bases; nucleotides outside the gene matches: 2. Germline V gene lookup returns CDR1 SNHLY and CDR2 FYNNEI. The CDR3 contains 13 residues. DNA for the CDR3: TGTGCCAGCAGTGAAGGACAGGGGTTACCCCTCCACTTT. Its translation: CASSEGQGLPLHF.

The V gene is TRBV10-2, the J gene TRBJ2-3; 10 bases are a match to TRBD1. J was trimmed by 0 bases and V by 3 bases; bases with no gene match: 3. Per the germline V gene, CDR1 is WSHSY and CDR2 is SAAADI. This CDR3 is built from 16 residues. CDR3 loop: CASSDGTGVSTDTQYF. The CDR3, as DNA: TGCGCCAGCAGTGACGGGACAGGGGTTAGCACAGATACGCAGTATTTT.

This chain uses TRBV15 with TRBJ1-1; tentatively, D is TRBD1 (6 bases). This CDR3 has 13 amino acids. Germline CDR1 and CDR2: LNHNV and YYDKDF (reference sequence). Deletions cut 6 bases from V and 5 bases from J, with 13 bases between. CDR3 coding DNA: TGTGCCACCAGATTAAACAGGGCTACTGAAGCTTTCTTT. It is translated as CATRLNRATEAFF.

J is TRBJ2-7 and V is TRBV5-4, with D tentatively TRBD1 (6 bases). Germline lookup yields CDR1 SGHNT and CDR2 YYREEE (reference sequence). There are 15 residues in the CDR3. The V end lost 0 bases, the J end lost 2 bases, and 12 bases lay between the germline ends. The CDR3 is CASSLGTGYPYEQYF. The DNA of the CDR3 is TGTGCCAGCAGCTTGGGTACAGGGTACCCCTACGAGCAGTACTTC.

The CDR3 reads CASGRSTANTEAFF. The CDR3 DNA reads as TGCGCCAGCGGACGATCGACAGCTAACACTGAAGCTTTCTTT. V usage is TRBV5-1 and J usage is TRBJ1-1; D is perhaps TRBD1 (5 bases). The V end was cut by 7 bases, the J end by 2 bases, with 15 bases between. This CDR3 has 14 residues. Per germline, CDR1 SGHRS and CDR2 YFSETQ.

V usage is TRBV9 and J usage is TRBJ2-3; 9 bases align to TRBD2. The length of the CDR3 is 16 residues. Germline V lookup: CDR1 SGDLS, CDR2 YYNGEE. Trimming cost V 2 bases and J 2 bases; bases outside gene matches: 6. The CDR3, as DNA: TGTGCCAGCAGCGTTCGATCTAGCGGGATCACAGATACGCAGTATTTT. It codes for CASSVRSSGITDTQYF.

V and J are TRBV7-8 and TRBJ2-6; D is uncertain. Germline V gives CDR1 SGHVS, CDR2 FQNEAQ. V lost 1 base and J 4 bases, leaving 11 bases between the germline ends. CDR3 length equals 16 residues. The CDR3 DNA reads TGTGCCAGCAGCTTAGTCTGGGCGCAGGGGGCCAACGTCCTGACTTTC. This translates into CASSLVWAQGANVLTF.

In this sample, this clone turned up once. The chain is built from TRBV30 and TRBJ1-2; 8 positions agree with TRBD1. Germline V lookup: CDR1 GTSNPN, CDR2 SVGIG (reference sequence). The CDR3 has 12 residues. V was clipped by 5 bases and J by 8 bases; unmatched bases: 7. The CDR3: CAWDRGYQGYTF. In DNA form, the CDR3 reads TGTGCCTGGGACAGGGGTTATCAAGGCTACACCTTC.

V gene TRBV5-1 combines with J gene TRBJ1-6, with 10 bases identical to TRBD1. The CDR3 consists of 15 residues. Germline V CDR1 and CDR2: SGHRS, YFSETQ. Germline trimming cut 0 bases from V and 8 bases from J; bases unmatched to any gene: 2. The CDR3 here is CASSLAGTGDSPLHF. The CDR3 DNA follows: TGCGCCAGCAGCTTGGCCGGGACAGGGGATTCACCCCTCCACTTT.

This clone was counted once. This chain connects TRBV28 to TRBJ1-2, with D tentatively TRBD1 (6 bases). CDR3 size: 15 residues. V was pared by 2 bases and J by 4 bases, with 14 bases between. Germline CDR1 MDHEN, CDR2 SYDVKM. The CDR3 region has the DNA TGTGCCAGCAGTTTAGCGGACAGCGGGTTCTATGGCTACACCTTC. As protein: CASSLADSGFYGYTF.

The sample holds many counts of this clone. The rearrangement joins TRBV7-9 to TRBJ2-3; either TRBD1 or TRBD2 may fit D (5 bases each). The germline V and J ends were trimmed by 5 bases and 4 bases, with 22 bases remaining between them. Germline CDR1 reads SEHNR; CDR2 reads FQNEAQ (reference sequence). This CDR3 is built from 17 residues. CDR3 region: CASSRDPGPNSADTQYF. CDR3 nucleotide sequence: TGTGCCAGCAGCCGTGATCCGGGGCCAAACTCGGCAGATACGCAGTATTTT. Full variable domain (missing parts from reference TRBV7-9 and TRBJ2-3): DTGVSQNPRHKITKRGQNVTFRCDPISEHNRLYWYRQTLGQGPEFLTYFQNEAQLEKSRLLSDRFSAERPKGSFSTLEIQRTEQGDSAMYLCASSRDPGPNSADTQYFGPGTRLTVL.

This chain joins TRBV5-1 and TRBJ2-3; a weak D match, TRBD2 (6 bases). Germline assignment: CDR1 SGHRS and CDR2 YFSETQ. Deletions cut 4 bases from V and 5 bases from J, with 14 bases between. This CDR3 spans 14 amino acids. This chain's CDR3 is CASSPGGPGDTQYF. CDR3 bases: TGCGCCAGCAGCCCCGGGGGACCGGGAGATACGCAGTATTTT.

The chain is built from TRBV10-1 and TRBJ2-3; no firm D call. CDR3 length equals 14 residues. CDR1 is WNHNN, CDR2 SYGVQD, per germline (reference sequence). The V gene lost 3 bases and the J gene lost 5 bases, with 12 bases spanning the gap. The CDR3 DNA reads TGCGCCAGCAGTGACGGCGGTTCGGGAGATACGCAGTATTTT. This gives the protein CASSDGGSGDTQYF.

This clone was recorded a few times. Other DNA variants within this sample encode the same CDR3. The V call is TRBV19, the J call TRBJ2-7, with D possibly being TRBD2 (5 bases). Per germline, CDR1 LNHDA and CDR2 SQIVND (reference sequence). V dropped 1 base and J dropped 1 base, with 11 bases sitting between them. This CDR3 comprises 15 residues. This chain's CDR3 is CASSIGPSSSYEQYF. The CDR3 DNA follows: TGTGCCAGTAGTATAGGTCCTAGCTCATCCTACGAGCAGTACTTC.

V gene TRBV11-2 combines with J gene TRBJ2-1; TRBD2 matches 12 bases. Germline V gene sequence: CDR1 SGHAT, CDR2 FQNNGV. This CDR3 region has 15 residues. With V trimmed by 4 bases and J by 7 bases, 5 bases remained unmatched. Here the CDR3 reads CASSSGLAGRNEQFF. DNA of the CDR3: TGTGCCAGCAGCTCCGGACTAGCGGGGAGGAATGAGCAGTTCTTC.

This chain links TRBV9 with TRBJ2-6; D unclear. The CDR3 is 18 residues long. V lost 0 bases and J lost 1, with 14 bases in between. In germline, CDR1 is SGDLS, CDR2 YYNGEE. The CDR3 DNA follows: TGTGCCAGCAGCGTAGAATCTCGTTGGTATTCTGGGGCCAACGTCCTGACTTTC. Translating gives CASSVESRWYSGANVLTF.

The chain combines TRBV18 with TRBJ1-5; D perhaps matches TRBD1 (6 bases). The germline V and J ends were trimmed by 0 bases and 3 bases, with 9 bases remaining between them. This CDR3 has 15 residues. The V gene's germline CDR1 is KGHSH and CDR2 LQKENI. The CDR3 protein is CASSPPPGDNQPQHF. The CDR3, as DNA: TGTGCCAGCTCACCACCACCAGGGGACAATCAGCCCCAGCATTTT.